The sequence of this TCR beta chain was determined in a study of blood T cells in healthy people across ages (dated by TCRdb to about 2015). In the study overall: In model experiments, roughly one uniquely barcoded TCR beta cDNA molecule per two T cells was captured by template switching. The donors were divided into four age groups: young (average around 16 years), middle-aged (about 40), aged (about 60) and long-lived (approximately 74). To avoid experimental bias, donors of different ages were randomly spread across the sequencing lanes. Using the same blood draw, the study looked at two additional independent replicas of 1 million unique cDNA reads for two donors, one aged 18 to 30 and the other aged 80 or older. Age-related changes in TCR beta repertoire diversity were measured in the study by deep sequencing normalized with unique cDNA molecular identifiers. General findings and caveats noted by the study authors: The CMV infection status of donors was not known, potentially confounding age-related changes in expanded clonotypes. Estimates of total diversity from one million sequenced T cells were regarded as lower bounds and underestimates. There was a strong correlation between observed TCR beta diversity and the percentage of naive T cells measured by flow cytometry. Observed TCR beta diversity per million T cells fell roughly linearly with age, and a significant reduction was already apparent by age roughly 40. Compared with the aged group, the long-lived group had more naive CD4+ T cells, fewer expanded clones and increased TCR diversity, suggesting age selection. Conclusive comparison of naive and antigen-experienced compartments was prevented by the profiling of bulk unsorted PBMCs.

Donors were 40 or so systemically healthy Caucasian individuals from Russia aged roughly 6 to 100 years. Each donor gave approximately 9.3 milliliters of peripheral blood, collected into EDTA-treated Vacutainer tubes. Ficoll-Paque density-gradient centrifugation was used to isolate PBMCs, with at least 6.5 million per sample. Trizol reagent was used to extract total RNA from the PBMCs, yielding at least 5.5 micrograms per sample. For every donor, flow cytometry on a PBMC aliquot measured the percentage of naive CD45RAhigh/CD27high T cells. The library was obtained by 5' RACE. Sequencer: Illumina HiSeq 2500. A second PCR of 7 to 11 cycles was performed with a sample-barcoded 5' primer and a J-beta primer mix. A template-switch 5' adaptor carrying 12 random nucleotides introduced a unique molecular identifier onto each TCR beta cDNA molecule. Each sample yielded at least 3 million CDR3-containing paired-end reads. All of the RNA was converted into first-strand cDNA using the Mint cDNA synthesis kit, with a TRBC-specific oligonucleotide serving as the primer. Following uracil-DNA glycosylase treatment, all cDNA underwent a first 18-cycle PCR with the universal primers M1SS and BC2_uni_R. The paper's processing steps were these. For normalization, 1 million high-quality reads, each with a distinct molecular identifier, were randomly selected from each sample. Instead of being binned into consensus sequences, reads with shared molecular identifiers were discarded. MiTCR, with a Q25 quality threshold and the strictest error-elimination algorithm, was used for CDR3 identification, clonotype clustering and error correction. A nonparametric unseen species model with Euler transformation was used to estimate a lower bound on total TCR beta diversity. The raw public data were reprocessed by TCRdb itself: fastp quality trimming at Q25, MiXCR clonotype calling, in-frame beta chains only. Identical CDR3 protein sequences are pooled into one entry, listed with their most common genes and DNA. The V and J calls here are based on TCRdb, not the publication. Here the sample has some 1.5 million distinct CDR3 sequences; over 25% occur a single time. In total, the top ten clones hold about 7.7% of the sample.

This clonotype was picked up a small number of times. What antigen it recognizes has not been identified. Qualities for individual bases were not recorded, and no much larger clone is one base off. Compared with germline, V lacks 4 bases and J lacks 6 bases; bases without a gene match: 11. CDR1 and CDR2 (SGHTA, FQGNSA) derive from the germline V gene. The CDR3 holds 16 amino acids from the cysteine to the phenylalanine. Here the CDR3 DNA is all that survives: 48 bases in frame from base 1. This chain is built from TRBV7-2 and TRBJ1-4, with 7 bases matching TRBD1. This sequence originates from a woman in her twenties or thirties in good health. Source material: blood. The sequenced DNA is TGTGCCAGCAGCTCTACTCTACAGGGGTTCGATGAAAAACTGTTTTTT. Its translation is CASSSTLQGFDEKLFF.